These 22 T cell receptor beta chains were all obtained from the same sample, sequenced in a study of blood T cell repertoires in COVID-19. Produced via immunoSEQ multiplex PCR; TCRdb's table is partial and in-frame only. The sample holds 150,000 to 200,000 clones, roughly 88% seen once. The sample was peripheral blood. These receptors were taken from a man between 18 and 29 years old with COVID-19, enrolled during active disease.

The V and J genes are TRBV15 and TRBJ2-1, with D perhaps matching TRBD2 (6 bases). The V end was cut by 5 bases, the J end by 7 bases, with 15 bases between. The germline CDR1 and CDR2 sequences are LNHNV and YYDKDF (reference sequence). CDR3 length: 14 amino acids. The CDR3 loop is CATSPDYSGNEQFF. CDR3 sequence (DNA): TGTGCCACCAGCCCGGACTACTCGGGGAATGAGCAGTTCTTC.

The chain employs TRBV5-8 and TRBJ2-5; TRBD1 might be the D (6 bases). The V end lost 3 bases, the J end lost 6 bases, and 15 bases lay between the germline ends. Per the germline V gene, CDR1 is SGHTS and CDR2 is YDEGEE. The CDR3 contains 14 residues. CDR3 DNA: TGTGCCAGCAGCTCACAACGGGACATCCAGACCCAGTACTTC. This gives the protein CASSSQRDIQTQYF.

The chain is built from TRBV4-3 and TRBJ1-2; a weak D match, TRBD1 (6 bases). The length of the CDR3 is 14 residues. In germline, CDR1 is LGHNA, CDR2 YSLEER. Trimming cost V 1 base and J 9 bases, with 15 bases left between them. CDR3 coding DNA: TGCGCCAGCAGCCAAGGGATGGTCCAGGGGAGCTACACCTTC. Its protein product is CASSQGMVQGSYTF.

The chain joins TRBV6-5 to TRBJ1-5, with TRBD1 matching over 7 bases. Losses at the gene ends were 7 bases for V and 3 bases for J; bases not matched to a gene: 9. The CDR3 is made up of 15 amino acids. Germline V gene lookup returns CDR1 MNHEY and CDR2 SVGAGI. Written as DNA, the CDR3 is TGTGCCAGCAAGCTAGGACAGGTGATCAATCAGCCCCAGCATTTT. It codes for CASKLGQVINQPQHF.

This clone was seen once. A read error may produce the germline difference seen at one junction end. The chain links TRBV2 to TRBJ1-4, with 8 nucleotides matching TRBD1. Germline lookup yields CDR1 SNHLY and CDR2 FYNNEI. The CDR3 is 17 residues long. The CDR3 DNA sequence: TGTGCCAGCAGTGAGGACAGGGCATCGGCAACTAATGAAAAACTGCTTTTT. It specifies CASSEDRASATNEKLLF.

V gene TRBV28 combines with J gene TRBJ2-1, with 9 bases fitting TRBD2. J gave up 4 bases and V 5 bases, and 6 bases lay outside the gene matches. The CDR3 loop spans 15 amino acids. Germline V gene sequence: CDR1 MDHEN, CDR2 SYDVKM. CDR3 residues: CASSITSGPYNEQFF. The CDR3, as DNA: TGTGCCAGCAGTATAACTAGCGGGCCTTACAATGAGCAGTTCTTC.

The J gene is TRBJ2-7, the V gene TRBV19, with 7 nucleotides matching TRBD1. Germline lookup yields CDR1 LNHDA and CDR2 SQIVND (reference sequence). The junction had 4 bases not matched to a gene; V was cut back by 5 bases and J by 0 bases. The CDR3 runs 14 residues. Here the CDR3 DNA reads TGTGCCAGTAGTGGACAGGTTCCCTCCTACGAGCAGTACTTC. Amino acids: CASSGQVPSYEQYF.

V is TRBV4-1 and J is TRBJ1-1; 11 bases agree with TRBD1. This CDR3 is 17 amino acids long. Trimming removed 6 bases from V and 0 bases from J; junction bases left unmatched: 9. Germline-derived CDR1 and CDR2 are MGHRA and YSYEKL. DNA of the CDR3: TGCGCCAGCAGACGGACAGGGGGCTTACCTATGAACACTGAAGCTTTCTTT. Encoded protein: CASRRTGGLPMNTEAFF.

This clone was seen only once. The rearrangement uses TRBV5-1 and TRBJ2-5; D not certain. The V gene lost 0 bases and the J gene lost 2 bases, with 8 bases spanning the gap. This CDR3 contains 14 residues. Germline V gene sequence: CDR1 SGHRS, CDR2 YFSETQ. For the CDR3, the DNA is TGCGCCAGCAGCTTGGAGGCACAGCAAGAGACCCAGTACTTC. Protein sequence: CASSLEAQQETQYF.

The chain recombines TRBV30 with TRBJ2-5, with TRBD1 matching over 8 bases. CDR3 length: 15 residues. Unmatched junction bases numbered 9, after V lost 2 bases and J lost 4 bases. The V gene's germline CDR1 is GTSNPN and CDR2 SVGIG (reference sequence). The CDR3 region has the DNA TGTGCCTGGAGTTTAACAGGGGGGCGGGGAGAGACCCAGTACTTC. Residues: CAWSLTGGRGETQYF.

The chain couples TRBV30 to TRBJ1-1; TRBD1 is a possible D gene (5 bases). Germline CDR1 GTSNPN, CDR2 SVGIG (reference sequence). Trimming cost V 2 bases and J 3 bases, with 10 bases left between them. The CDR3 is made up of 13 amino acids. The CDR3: CAWSFKTDTEAFF. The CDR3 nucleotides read TGTGCCTGGAGTTTCAAGACAGACACTGAAGCTTTCTTT.

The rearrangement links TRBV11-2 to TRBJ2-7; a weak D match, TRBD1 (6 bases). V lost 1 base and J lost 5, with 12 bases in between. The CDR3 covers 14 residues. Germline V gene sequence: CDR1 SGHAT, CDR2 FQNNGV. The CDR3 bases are TGTGCCAGCAGCTTAGTGCAGGGGATCGACGAGCAGTACTTC. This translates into CASSLVQGIDEQYF.

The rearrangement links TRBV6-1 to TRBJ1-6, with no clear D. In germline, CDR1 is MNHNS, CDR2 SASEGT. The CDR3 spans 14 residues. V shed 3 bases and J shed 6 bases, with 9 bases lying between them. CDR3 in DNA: TGTGCCAGCAGTGACGGCAGGATTAATTCACCCCTCCACTTT. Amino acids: CASSDGRINSPLHF.

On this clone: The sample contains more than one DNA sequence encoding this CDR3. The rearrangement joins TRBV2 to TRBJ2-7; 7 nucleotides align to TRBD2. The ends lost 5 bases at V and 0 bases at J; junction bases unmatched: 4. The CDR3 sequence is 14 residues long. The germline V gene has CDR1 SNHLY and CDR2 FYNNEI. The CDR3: CASSPLASSYEQYF. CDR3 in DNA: TGTGCCAGCAGTCCACTAGCGAGCTCCTACGAGCAGTACTTC.

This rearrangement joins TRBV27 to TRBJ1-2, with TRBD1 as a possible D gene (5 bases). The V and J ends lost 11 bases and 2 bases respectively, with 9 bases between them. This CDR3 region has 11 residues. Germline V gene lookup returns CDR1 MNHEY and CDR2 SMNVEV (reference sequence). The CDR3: CAARGNYGYTF. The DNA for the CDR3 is TGTGCCGCACGGGGGAACTATGGCTACACCTTC.

The CDR3 loop reads CASSPSGIYEQYF. CDR3 bases: TGTGCCAGCAGCCCCAGCGGGATCTACGAGCAGTACTTC. J is TRBJ2-7 and V is TRBV9; 7 bases match TRBD2. Per the germline V gene, CDR1 is SGDLS and CDR2 is YYNGEE. The CDR3 consists of 13 residues. The V segment lost 4 bases and the J segment 3 bases; nucleotides outside the gene matches: 4.

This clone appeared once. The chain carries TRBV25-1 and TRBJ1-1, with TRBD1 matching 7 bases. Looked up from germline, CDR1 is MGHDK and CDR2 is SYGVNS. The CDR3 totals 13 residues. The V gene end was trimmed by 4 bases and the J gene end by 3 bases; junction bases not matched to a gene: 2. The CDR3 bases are TGTGCCAGCAGTGCGGGACAGCACACTGAAGCTTTCTTT. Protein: CASSAGQHTEAFF.

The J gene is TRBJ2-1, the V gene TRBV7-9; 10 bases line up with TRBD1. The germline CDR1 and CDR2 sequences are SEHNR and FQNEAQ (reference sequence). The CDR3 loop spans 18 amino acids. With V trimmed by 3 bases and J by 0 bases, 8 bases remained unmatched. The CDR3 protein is CASSFGPGQGSSYNEQFF. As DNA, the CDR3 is TGTGCCAGCAGCTTCGGCCCGGGACAGGGGTCCTCCTACAATGAGCAGTTCTTC.

CDR3 sequence (DNA): TGTGCCAGCAGCCCTAGTCCGGTCACTAGCGGGAACTCCTACAATGAGCAGTTCTTC. This codes for CASSPSPVTSGNSYNEQFF. The rearrangement links TRBV7-6 to TRBJ2-1; 10 nucleotides agree with TRBD2. The CDR3 runs to 19 residues. The V and J ends lost 5 bases and 0 bases, in that order; junction bases with no gene match: 13. CDR1 is SGHVS, CDR2 FNYEAQ, per germline.

CDR3 residues: CATSWTGAVGYEQYF. The DNA for the CDR3 is TGTGCCACCTCGTGGACAGGGGCAGTGGGCTACGAGCAGTACTTC. The gene calls are TRBV19 and TRBJ2-7; TRBD1 agrees at 9 bases. The germline CDR1 and CDR2 sequences are LNHDA and SQIVND (reference sequence). The ends lost 10 bases at V and 3 bases at J; junction bases unmatched: 13. This CDR3 region has 15 residues.

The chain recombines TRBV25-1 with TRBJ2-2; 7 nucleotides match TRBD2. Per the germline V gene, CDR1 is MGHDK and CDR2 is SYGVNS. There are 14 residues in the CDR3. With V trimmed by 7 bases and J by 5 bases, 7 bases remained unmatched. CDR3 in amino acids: CASNPGGYTGELFF. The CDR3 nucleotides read TGTGCCAGCAATCCGGGAGGATATACCGGGGAGCTGTTTTTT.

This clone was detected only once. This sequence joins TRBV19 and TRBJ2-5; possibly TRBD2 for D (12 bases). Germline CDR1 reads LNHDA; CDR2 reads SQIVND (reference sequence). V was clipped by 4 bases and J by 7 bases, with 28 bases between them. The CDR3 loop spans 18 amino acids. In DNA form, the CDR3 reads TGTGCCAGTAGTACGGGACAGGGGGGGACTAGCGGGCAGGCGACCCAGTACTTC. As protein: CASSTGQGGTSGQATQYF.